The 2 T cell receptor beta chains listed next were all sequenced from one sample in a study of blood T cell repertoires in COVID-19. TCRdb's copy holds only in-frame clones and misses some; the assay was immunoSEQ multiplex PCR. The table shows about 410,000 clones, with 85% to 90% occurring only once. Sequenced sample: PBMCs or T cells enriched from blood (not recorded which). These receptors all stem from a woman aged 25 to 39 who had recovered from COVID-19.

The V gene is TRBV2, the J gene TRBJ1-5; 8 bases line up with TRBD1. Germline CDR1 reads SNHLY; CDR2 reads FYNNEI. CDR3 size: 14 residues. The trim removed 8 bases at V and 5 bases at J, leaving 8 bases unmatched. CDR3 DNA sequence: TGTGCCAGCCGAATGGGGACAGGACATCAGCCCCAGCATTTT. It encodes CASRMGTGHQPQHF. Full variable domain (outside the CDR3, taken from reference TRBV2 and TRBJ1-5): EPEVTQTPSHQVTQMGQEVILRCVPISNHLYFYWYRQILGQKVEFLVSFYNNEISEKSEIFDDQFSVERPDGSNFTLKIRSTKLEDSAMYFCASRMGTGHQPQHFGDGTRLSIL.

This chain uses TRBV7-8 with TRBJ1-1, with TRBD1 matching 12 bases. The CDR3 totals 14 residues. Germline V gene sequence: CDR1 SGHVS, CDR2 FQNEAQ. CDR3 coding DNA: TGTGCTACCGGGGACAGGGGGCGTAACACTGAAGCTTTCTTT. This encodes CATGDRGRNTEAFF.